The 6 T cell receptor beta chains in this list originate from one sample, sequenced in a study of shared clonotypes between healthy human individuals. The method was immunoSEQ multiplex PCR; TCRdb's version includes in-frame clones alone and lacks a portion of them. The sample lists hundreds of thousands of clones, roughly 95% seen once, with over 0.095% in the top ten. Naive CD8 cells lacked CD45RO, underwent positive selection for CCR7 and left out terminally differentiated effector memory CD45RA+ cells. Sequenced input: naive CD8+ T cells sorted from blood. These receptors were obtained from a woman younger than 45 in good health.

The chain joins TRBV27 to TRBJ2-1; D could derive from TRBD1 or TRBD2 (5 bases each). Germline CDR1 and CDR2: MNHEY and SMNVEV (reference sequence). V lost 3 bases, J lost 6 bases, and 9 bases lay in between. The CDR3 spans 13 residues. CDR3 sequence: CASSFGTTNEQFF. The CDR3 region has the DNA TGTGCCAGCAGTTTCGGGACCACCAATGAGCAGTTCTTC.

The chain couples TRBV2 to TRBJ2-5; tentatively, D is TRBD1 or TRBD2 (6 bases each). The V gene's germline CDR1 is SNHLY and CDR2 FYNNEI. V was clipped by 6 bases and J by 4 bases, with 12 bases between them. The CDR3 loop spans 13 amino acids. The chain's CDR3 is CASRGPGAETQYF. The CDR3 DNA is TGTGCCAGCAGGGGACCGGGGGCAGAGACCCAGTACTTC.

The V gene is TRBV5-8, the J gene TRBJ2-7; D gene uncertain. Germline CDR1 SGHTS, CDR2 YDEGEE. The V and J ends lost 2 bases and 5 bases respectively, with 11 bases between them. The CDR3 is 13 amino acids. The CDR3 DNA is TGTGCCAGCAGCTTTGGCCCAGGTAACGAGCAGTACTTC. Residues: CASSFGPGNEQYF.

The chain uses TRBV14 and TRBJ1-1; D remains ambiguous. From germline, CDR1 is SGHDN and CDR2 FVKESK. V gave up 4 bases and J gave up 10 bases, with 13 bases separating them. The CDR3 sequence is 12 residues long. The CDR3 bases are TGTGCCAGCAGCCCCTCAGGATTAGGAGCTTTCTTT. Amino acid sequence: CASSPSGLGAFF.

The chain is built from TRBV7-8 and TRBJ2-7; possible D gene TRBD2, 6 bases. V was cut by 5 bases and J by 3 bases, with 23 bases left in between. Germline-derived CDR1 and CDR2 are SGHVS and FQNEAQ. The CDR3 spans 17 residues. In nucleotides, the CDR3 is TGTGCCAGCAGCCGTAGAAGGGCGCGGGAAGGGTTCTACGAGCAGTACTTC. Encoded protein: CASSRRRAREGFYEQYF.

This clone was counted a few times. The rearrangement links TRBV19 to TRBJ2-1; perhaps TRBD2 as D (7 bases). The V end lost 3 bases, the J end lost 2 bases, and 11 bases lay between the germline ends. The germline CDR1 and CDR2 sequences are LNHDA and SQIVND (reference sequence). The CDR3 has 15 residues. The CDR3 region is CASSIGGPPYNEQFF. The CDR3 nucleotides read TGTGCCAGTAGTATCGGGGGGCCCCCCTACAATGAGCAGTTCTTC. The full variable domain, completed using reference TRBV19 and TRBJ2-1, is DGGITQSPKYLFRKEGQNVTLSCEQNLNHDAMYWYRQDPGQGLRLIYYSQIVNDFQKGDIAEGYSVSREKKESFPLTVTSAQKNPTAFYLCASSIGGPPYNEQFFGPGTRLTVL.